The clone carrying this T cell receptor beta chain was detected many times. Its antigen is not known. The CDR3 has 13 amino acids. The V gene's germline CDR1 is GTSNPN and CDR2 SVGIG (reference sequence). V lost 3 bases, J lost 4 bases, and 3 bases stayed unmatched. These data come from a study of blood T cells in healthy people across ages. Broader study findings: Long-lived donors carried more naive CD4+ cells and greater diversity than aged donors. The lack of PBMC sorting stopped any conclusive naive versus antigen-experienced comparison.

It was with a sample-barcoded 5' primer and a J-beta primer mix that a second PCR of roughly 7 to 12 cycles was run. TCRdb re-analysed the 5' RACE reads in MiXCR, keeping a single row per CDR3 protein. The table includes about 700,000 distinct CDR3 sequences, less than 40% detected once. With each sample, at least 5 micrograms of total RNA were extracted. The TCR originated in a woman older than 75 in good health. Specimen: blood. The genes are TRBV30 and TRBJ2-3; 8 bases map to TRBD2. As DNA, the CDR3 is TGTGCCTGGAGCGCGGGGGGAGCAGATACGCAGTATTTT. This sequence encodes CAWSAGGADTQYF.